The next 5 T cell receptor beta chains were all read from a single sample in a study of blood T cell repertoires in COVID-19. The repertoire was sequenced with immunoSEQ multiplex PCR; TCRdb's copy has only in-frame clones and lacks some. This table has more than 140,000 clones, 84% appearing once. Sequencing was carried out using peripheral blood. These receptors all stem from a woman aged 45 to 65 in a cohort sampled during active or convalescent COVID-19.

CDR3 coding DNA: TGCGCCAGCAGCCAAGTGGCTGCACAGACCCAGTACTTC. It codes for CASSQVAAQTQYF. The rearrangement joins TRBV4-1 to TRBJ2-5; unclear D gene. CDR1 is MGHRA and CDR2 is YSYEKL in the germline V gene. V lost 1 base and J 6 bases, leaving 9 bases between the germline ends. The CDR3 is 13 amino acids.

The chain uses TRBV5-1 and TRBJ1-1; D is undetermined. Trimming took 0 bases from V and 5 from J, leaving 14 bases between them. The germline V gene encodes CDR1 SGHRS and CDR2 YFSETQ. This CDR3 comprises 15 residues. CDR3 nucleotides: TGCGCCAGCAGCTTGGGTTTGACCTCGGGTACTGAAGCTTTCTTT. This sequence encodes CASSLGLTSGTEAFF.

The genes are TRBV28 and TRBJ1-5; 7 bases are shared with TRBD1. The CDR3 is 14 residues long. J was trimmed by 5 bases and V by 2 bases; bases with no gene match: 3. The germline V gene has CDR1 MDHEN and CDR2 SYDVKM. The CDR3 reads CASSLLQGDQPQHF. DNA for the CDR3: TGTGCCAGCAGTTTACTGCAGGGGGATCAGCCCCAGCATTTT.

The CDR3 loop reads CATSRDLRGGYEQYF. CDR3 in DNA: TGTGCCACCAGCAGAGATCTGCGAGGTGGTTACGAGCAGTACTTC. The chain combines TRBV15 with TRBJ2-7; D is ambiguous. Looked up from germline, CDR1 is LNHNV and CDR2 is YYDKDF (reference sequence). The V gene lost 0 bases and the J gene lost 4 bases, with 13 bases spanning the gap. The CDR3 consists of 15 residues.

The chain recombines TRBV19 with TRBJ1-2; 7 bases align to TRBD1. The CDR3 runs to 13 residues. The germline V gene has CDR1 LNHDA and CDR2 SQIVND (reference sequence). The V and J ends lost 4 bases and 4 bases, in that order; junction bases with no gene match: 3. The CDR3 sequence: CASSRDSLYGYTF. The CDR3 DNA reads TGTGCCAGTAGTAGGGACAGTCTCTATGGCTACACCTTC.